This record looks at one TCR beta chain sequence and its context. This same CDR3 is encoded by further DNA sequences in the sample. This sample was included in a study of shared clonotypes between healthy human individuals. Only CD45RO-negative cells positively selected for CCR7 counted as naive CD8 cells, so terminally differentiated effector memory CD45RA+ cells were excluded. Sorted-subset replicate PCR reactions contained roughly 210 ng DNA, corresponding to tens of thousands of T cell genomes. Some clones are missing from TCRdb's copy, which holds only in-frame ones; the method was immunoSEQ multiplex PCR. Of about 2,100,000 clones in the sample, more than 85% are singletons; the top ten hold approximately 1.7%. The source material was naive CD8+ T cells from PBMCs. The clonotype was recovered from a man aged 18 to 29 in good health. Some clones in this sample may be carry-over from other donors' samples.

CDR3 DNA sequence: TGTGCCATCAGTGAGTCAGCTATCTATGGCTACACCTTC. Translated: CAISESAIYGYTF. This chain connects TRBV10-3 to TRBJ1-2; D not resolved. Trimming took 0 bases from V and 4 from J, leaving 6 bases between them. The CDR3 is made up of 13 amino acids. Germline CDR1 ENHRY, CDR2 SYGVKD.